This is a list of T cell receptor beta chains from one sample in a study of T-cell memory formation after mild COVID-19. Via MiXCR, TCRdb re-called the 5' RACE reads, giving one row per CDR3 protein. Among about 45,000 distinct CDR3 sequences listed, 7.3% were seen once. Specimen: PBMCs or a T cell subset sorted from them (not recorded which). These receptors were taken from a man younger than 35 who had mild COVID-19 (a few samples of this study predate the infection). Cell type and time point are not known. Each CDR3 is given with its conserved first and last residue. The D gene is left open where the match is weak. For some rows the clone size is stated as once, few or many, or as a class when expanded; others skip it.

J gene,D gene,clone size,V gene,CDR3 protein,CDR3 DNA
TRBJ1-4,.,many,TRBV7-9,CASRPQGREKLFF,TGTGCCAGCCGCCCTCAGGGGCGGGAAAAACTGTTTTTT
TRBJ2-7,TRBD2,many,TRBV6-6,CASSGGTSGVHEQYF,TGTGCCAGCAGTGGGGGGACTAGCGGGGTCCACGAGCAGTACTTC
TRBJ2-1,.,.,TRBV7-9,CASSSALRTGDYNEQFF,TGTGCCAGCAGCTCCGCCTTGCGGACGGGGGACTACAATGAGCAGTTCTTC
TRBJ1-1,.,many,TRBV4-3,CASSQEVMQVNTEAFF,TGCGCCAGCAGCCAAGAGGTCATGCAGGTGAACACTGAAGCTTTCTTT
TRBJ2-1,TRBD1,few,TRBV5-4,CASSKTGGSFGEQFF,TGTGCCAGCAGCAAGACAGGGGGATCTTTCGGTGAGCAGTTCTTC
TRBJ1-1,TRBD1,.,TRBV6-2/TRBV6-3,CASSDKLGTGRNTEAFF,TGTGCCAGCAGTGACAAACTCGGGACAGGGCGGAACACTGAAGCTTTCTTT
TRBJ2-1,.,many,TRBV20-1,CSAPSAGIGYNEQFF,TGCAGTGCCCCAAGTGCGGGGATTGGGTACAATGAGCAGTTCTTC
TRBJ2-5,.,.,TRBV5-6,CASSLLLEETQYF,TGTGCCAGCAGCTTGTTACTCGAAGAGACCCAGTACTTC
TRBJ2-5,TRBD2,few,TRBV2,CASRATGTSGRETQYF,TGTGCCAGCAGGGCCACCGGGACTAGCGGGCGGGAGACCCAGTACTTC
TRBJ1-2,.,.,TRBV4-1,CASSQVAQRRDGYGYTF,TGCGCCAGCAGCCAAGTAGCTCAAAGGCGGGACGGATATGGCTACACCTTC
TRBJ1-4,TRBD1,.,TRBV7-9,CASSYGTVEKLFF,TGTGCCAGCAGCTATGGGACAGTCGAAAAACTGTTTTTT
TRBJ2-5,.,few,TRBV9,CASSPPGPQETQYF,TGTGCCAGCAGCCCGCCGGGACCACAAGAGACCCAGTACTTC
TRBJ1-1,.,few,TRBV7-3,CASSQELNTEAFF,TGTGCCAGCAGCCAAGAACTGAACACTGAAGCTTTCTTT
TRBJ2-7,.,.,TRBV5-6,CASSGNPDRSWEQYF,TGTGCCAGCAGCGGGAACCCGGATCGGTCGTGGGAGCAGTACTTC
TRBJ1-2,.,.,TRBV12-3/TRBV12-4,CASSLPANYGYTF,TGTGCCAGCAGTTTGCCAGCTAACTATGGCTACACCTTC
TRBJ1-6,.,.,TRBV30,CAWSDPYNSPLHF,TGTGCCTGGAGTGATCCCTATAATTCACCCCTCCACTTT
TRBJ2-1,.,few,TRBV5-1,CASRTPPGARQFF,TGCGCCAGCAGGACCCCACCCGGGGCACGGCAGTTCTTC
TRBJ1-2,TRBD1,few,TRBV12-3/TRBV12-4,CASSSTGDSYGYTF,TGTGCCAGCAGCTCGACAGGGGACAGTTATGGCTACACCTTC
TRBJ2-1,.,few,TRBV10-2,CASSDVVGGRNEQFF,TGCGCCAGCAGTGATGTAGTGGGGGGGCGCAATGAGCAGTTCTTC
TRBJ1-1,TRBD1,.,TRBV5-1,CASRQGQLNTEAFF,TGCGCCAGCAGGCAGGGACAGTTGAACACTGAAGCTTTCTTT
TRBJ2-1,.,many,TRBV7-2,CASSLGRSSNEQFF,TGTGCCAGCAGCTTAGGACGGTCATCCAATGAGCAGTTCTTC
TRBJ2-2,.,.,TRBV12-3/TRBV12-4,CASSGISGTGELFF,TGTGCCAGCTCAGGGATCTCGGGGACCGGGGAGCTGTTTTTT
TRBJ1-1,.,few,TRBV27,CANSVRAMNTEAFF,TGTGCCAACAGTGTAAGGGCGATGAACACTGAAGCTTTCTTT
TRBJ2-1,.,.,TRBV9,CASSDRDGYNEQFF,TGTGCCAGCAGCGACCGGGACGGCTACAATGAGCAGTTCTTC
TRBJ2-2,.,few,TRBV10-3,CAIRLVLGSGELFF,TGTGCCATCAGGCTAGTCCTGGGCTCCGGGGAGCTGTTTTTT
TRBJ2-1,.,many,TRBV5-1,CASNSGTSWNEQFF,TGCGCCAGCAATTCCGGGACTTCGTGGAATGAGCAGTTCTTC
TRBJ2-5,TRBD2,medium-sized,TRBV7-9,CASSLAGGETQYF,TGTGCCAGCAGCTTAGCCGGGGGGGAGACCCAGTACTTC
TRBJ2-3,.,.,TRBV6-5,CASSYLGATQDTQYF,TGTGCCAGCAGTTACTTAGGGGCCACCCAGGATACGCAGTATTTT
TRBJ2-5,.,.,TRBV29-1,CSVGPLREETQYF,TGCAGCGTTGGCCCTCTCCGAGAGGAGACCCAGTACTTC
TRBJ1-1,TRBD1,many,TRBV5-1,CASSNTGGSTEAFF,TGCGCCAGCAGCAATACAGGGGGATCCACTGAAGCTTTCTTT
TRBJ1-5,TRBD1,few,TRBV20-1,CSGGTGGGQPQHF,TGCAGTGGCGGGACAGGGGGAGGACAGCCCCAGCATTTT
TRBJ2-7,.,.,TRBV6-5,CASRRDGKTSYEQYF,TGTGCCAGCAGGCGGGACGGCAAGACCTCCTACGAGCAGTACTTC
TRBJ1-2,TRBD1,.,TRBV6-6,CASSRPGQGSYGYTF,TGTGCCAGCAGCCGCCCGGGACAGGGCTCCTATGGCTACACCTTC
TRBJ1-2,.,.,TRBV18,CASSPPGRGYGYTF,TGTGCCAGCTCACCACCCGGCAGGGGCTATGGCTACACCTTC
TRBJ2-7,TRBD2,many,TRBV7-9,CASSFSSGGRPYEQYF,TGTGCCAGCAGCTTTTCTAGCGGGGGCCGACCCTACGAGCAGTACTTC
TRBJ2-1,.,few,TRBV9,CASSVEWGGRDEQFF,TGTGCCAGCAGCGTAGAGTGGGGGGGCCGCGATGAGCAGTTCTTC
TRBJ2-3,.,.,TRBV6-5,CASSYFRSDTQYF,TGTGCCAGCAGTTACTTCAGGTCTGATACGCAGTATTTT
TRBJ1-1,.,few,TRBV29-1,CSVVGRMNTEAFF,TGCAGCGTAGTGGGGCGGATGAACACTGAAGCTTTCTTT
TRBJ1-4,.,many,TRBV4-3,CASSQEGARWAKLFF,TGCGCCAGCAGCCAAGAGGGAGCACGGTGGGCAAAACTGTTTTTT
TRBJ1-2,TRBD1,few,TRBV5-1,CASTTTGGGRGYTF,TGCGCCAGCACCACGACAGGGGGAGGTCGGGGCTACACCTTC
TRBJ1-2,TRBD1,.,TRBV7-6,CASSLSFGQGGYTF,TGTGCCAGCAGCTTATCGTTCGGACAGGGTGGCTACACCTTC
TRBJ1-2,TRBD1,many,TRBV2,CASSPDRDYGYTF,TGTGCCAGCAGTCCTGACAGGGACTATGGCTACACCTTC
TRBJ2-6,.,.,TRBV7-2,CASSSTSGVLTF,TGTGCCAGCAGCTCCACCAGCGGCGTCCTGACTTTC
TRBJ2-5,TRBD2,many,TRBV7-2,CASSLRLAGETQYF,TGTGCCAGCAGCTTACGACTAGCAGGAGAGACCCAGTACTTC
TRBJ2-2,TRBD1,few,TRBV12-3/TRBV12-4,CASKGTGGTTGELFF,TGTGCCAGCAAGGGGACAGGGGGGACAACCGGGGAGCTGTTTTTT
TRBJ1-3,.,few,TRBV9,CASSARQEGTGNTIYF,TGTGCCAGCAGCGCAAGACAGGAGGGCACTGGAAACACCATATATTTT
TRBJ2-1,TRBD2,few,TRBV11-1,CASSLVAGTYNEQFF,TGTGCCAGCAGCCTTGTAGCGGGGACTTACAATGAGCAGTTCTTC
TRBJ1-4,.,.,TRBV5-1,CASSSTGSTNEKLFF,TGCGCCAGCAGCTCAACAGGGTCGACTAATGAAAAACTGTTTTTT
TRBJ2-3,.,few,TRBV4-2,CASSQEVPGDTQYF,TGTGCCAGCAGCCAAGAAGTCCCGGGGGATACGCAGTATTTT
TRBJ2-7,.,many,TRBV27,CASSLSKWNEQYF,TGTGCCAGCAGTTTATCGAAATGGAACGAGCAGTACTTC
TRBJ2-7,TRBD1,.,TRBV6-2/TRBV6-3,CASSLMGQGAPSSYEQYF,TGTGCCAGCAGCCTCATGGGACAGGGGGCCCCGAGCTCCTACGAGCAGTACTTC
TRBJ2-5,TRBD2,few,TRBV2,CASSGAAAGVTQYF,TGTGCCAGCAGTGGGGCAGCAGCGGGGGTGACCCAGTACTTC
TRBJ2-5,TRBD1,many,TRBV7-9,CASSSGQVQETQYF,TGTGCCAGCAGCTCAGGACAGGTTCAAGAGACCCAGTACTTC
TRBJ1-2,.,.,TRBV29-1,CSVGGQDNGYTF,TGCAGCGTTGGGGGGCAGGACAATGGCTACACCTTC
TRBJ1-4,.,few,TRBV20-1,CSAPGVVNEKLFF,TGCAGTGCCCCCGGGGTGGTTAATGAAAAACTGTTTTTT
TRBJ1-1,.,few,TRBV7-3,CASSLNYLTEAFF,TGTGCCAGCAGCTTAAATTATCTGACTGAAGCTTTCTTT